The 28 T cell receptor beta chains below were found in one sample sequenced in a study of blood T cell repertoires in COVID-19. The method was immunoSEQ multiplex PCR; TCRdb's version includes in-frame clones alone and lacks a portion of them. The table lists 150,000 to 200,000 clones, roughly 85% of them singletons. Sequencing was performed on PBMCs or T cells enriched from blood (not recorded which). These receptor sequences come from a woman between 70 and 85 years old in a cohort exposed to, infected with or recovered from COVID-19 (not recorded which).

This clone appeared a few times. This chain's CDR3 is CASSGTGNTGNTIYF. Written as DNA, the CDR3 is TGTGCCAGCAGCGGTACAGGGAATACTGGAAACACCATATATTTT. J is TRBJ1-3 and V is TRBV11-3; TRBD1 is a possible D gene (6 bases). The CDR3 consists of 15 residues. Trimming took off 5 bases at V and 2 bases at J, with 13 bases between the two ends. CDR1 SGHNT and CDR2 YENEEA come from the germline V gene.

The gene calls are TRBV6-5 and TRBJ1-2; D might be TRBD1 (5 bases). Germline V CDR1 and CDR2: MNHEY, SVGAGI. The CDR3 loop spans 13 amino acids. Trimming stripped 5 bases from V and 4 bases from J, with 11 bases between. The CDR3 loop reads CASSLQGIYGYTF. The CDR3 DNA follows: TGTGCCAGCAGTCTTCAGGGTATCTATGGCTACACCTTC.

This chain's CDR3 is CASSPRRGTNTEAFF. The CDR3 nucleotides are TGTGCCAGCAGCCCTAGAAGGGGGACGAACACTGAAGCTTTCTTT. V usage is TRBV7-6 and J usage is TRBJ1-1; D may be TRBD1 (6 bases). Germline V gene lookup returns CDR1 SGHVS and CDR2 FNYEAQ. CDR3 length equals 15 residues. V was shortened by 5 bases and J by 1 base, with 14 bases between the two germline ends.

This chain joins TRBV2 and TRBJ2-5, with D maybe TRBD1 (6 bases). V lost 4 bases and J 5 bases, leaving 14 bases between the germline ends. The V gene's germline CDR1 is SNHLY and CDR2 FYNNEI. This CDR3 contains 14 residues. This chain's CDR3 is CASSVGQRLETQYF. The CDR3 region has the DNA TGTGCCAGCAGTGTCGGACAGCGTCTGGAGACCCAGTACTTC.

The chain carries TRBV2 and TRBJ2-1, with 8 positions matching TRBD2. The V and J ends lost 2 bases and 2 bases, in that order; junction bases with no gene match: 2. Germline CDR1 reads SNHLY; CDR2 reads FYNNEI. The CDR3 covers 15 residues. The CDR3 here is CASSERAGAYNEQFF. CDR3 coding DNA: TGTGCCAGCAGTGAACGAGCGGGAGCCTACAATGAGCAGTTCTTC.

The chain couples TRBV7-9 to TRBJ2-1, with TRBD1 identical over 9 bases. There are 15 residues in the CDR3. CDR1 is SEHNR, CDR2 FQNEAQ, per germline (reference sequence). Trimming removed 3 bases from V and 2 bases from J; junction bases left unmatched: 2. The CDR3 DNA is TGTGCCAGCAGCTTGGGACAGGGCCCCTACAATGAGCAGTTCTTC. As protein: CASSLGQGPYNEQFF.

The chain carries TRBV11-2 and TRBJ1-1; D remains ambiguous. V was trimmed by 1 base and J by 3 bases, leaving 6 bases between them. Germline V gives CDR1 SGHAT, CDR2 FQNNGV. The CDR3 is 13 amino acids. CDR3 residues: CASSLVPDTEAFF. CDR3 in DNA: TGTGCCAGCAGCTTAGTCCCGGACACTGAAGCTTTCTTT. Full variable domain (remainder filled in from reference TRBV11-2 and TRBJ1-1): EAGVAQSPRYKIIEKRQSVAFWCNPISGHATLYWYQQILGQGPKLLIQFQNNGVVDDSQLPKDRFSAERLKGVDSTLKIQPAKLEDSAVYLCASSLVPDTEAFFGQGTRLTVV.

V usage is TRBV7-3 and J usage is TRBJ2-3; no reliable D call. Germline loops: CDR1 SGHTA, CDR2 FQGTGA. This CDR3 has 13 residues. Trimming stripped 5 bases from V and 8 bases from J, with 14 bases between. The CDR3 protein is CASSVLESGTQYF. CDR3 bases: TGTGCCAGCAGCGTATTAGAATCGGGTACGCAGTATTTT.

This chain links TRBV19 with TRBJ2-7; 11 bases are shared with TRBD2. This CDR3 is built from 14 residues. Germline-derived CDR1 and CDR2 are LNHDA and SQIVND (reference sequence). With 1 base clipped from V and 4 bases from J, the junction kept 0 bases outside the gene matches. CDR3 amino acids: CASSIASGRYEQYF. Here the CDR3 DNA reads TGTGCCAGTAGTATAGCTAGCGGGAGGTACGAGCAGTACTTC.

This rearrangement joins TRBV6-2 or TRBV6-3 to TRBJ1-5, with D unresolved. V was cut by 7 bases and J by 4 bases, with 14 bases left in between. The CDR3 is 14 amino acids. Germline values: CDR1 MNHEY, CDR2 SVGEGT. In nucleotides, the CDR3 is TGTGCCAGCACCCCCCGGGGTTGGAATCAGCCCCAGCATTTT. It specifies CASTPRGWNQPQHF.

V gene TRBV11-3 combines with J gene TRBJ2-3; D perhaps matches TRBD2 (6 bases). Germline assignment: CDR1 SGHNT and CDR2 YENEEA. The CDR3 runs 15 residues. Trimming stripped 4 bases from V and 2 bases from J, with 13 bases between. This chain's CDR3 is CASSSPRTNTDTQYF. CDR3 DNA: TGTGCCAGCAGCTCACCCCGGACTAACACAGATACGCAGTATTTT.

V usage is TRBV30 and J usage is TRBJ1-6; 7 bases line up with TRBD1. Per the germline V gene, CDR1 is GTSNPN and CDR2 is SVGIG (reference sequence). The CDR3 is 13 residues long. Losses at the gene ends were 7 bases for V and 2 bases for J; bases not matched to a gene: 2. CDR3 region: CAFGQAYNSPLHF. CDR3 DNA sequence: TGTGCCTTCGGACAGGCCTATAATTCACCCCTCCACTTT. The variable domain in full, with the rest retrieved from reference TRBV30 and TRBJ1-6, is SQTIHQWPATLVQPVGSPLSLECTVEGTSNPNLYWYRQAAGRGLQLLFYSVGIGQISSEVPQNLSASRPQDRQFILSSKKLLLSDSGFYLCAFGQAYNSPLHFGNGTRLTVT.

This clone was recorded once. The chain is built from TRBV5-1 and TRBJ2-1; 7 bases line up with TRBD2. CDR1 SGHRS and CDR2 YFSETQ come from the germline V gene. The CDR3 has 14 residues. Losses at the gene ends were 5 bases for V and 8 bases for J; bases not matched to a gene: 10. In nucleotides, the CDR3 is TGCGCCAGCAGAGGGACTAACCCACACGATGAGCAGTTCTTC. Translation gives CASRGTNPHDEQFF.

The genes are TRBV5-1 and TRBJ1-5; D not certain. The CDR3 length is 14 residues. Germline V gene data show CDR1 as SGHRS and CDR2 as YFSETQ. V was clipped by 0 bases and J by 4 bases, with 8 bases between them. The CDR3 nucleotides are TGCGCCAGCAGCTTGGAGTACGGTAATCAGCCCCAGCATTTT. It encodes CASSLEYGNQPQHF.

The chain links TRBV5-1 to TRBJ1-1; the match to TRBD1 covers 7 bases. The CDR3 runs to 14 residues. The J segment lost 2 bases and the V segment lost 0 bases, leaving 1 base of the junction unmatched. Germline V gene sequence: CDR1 SGHRS, CDR2 YFSETQ. The CDR3 DNA sequence: TGCGCCAGCAGCTTGGGGGACAGAAACACTGAAGCTTTCTTT. This sequence encodes CASSLGDRNTEAFF.

The chain recombines TRBV7-2 with TRBJ2-2; D is ambiguous. The V end was cut by 3 bases, the J end by 6 bases, with 11 bases between. There are 14 residues in the CDR3. Germline V gene data show CDR1 as SGHTA and CDR2 as FQGNSA. CDR3 nucleotide sequence: TGTGCCAGCAGCTTTCTTATCTCGGCCGGGGAGCTGTTTTTT. Its translation: CASSFLISAGELFF.

The chain has TRBV27 and TRBJ2-3; 12 bases match TRBD2. Germline CDR1 is MNHEY and CDR2 is SMNVEV (reference sequence). Trimming at V came to 5 bases and at J to 5 bases, leaving 8 bases not matched to a gene. The CDR3 runs to 16 residues. The CDR3 spells CASSPRLAGDIDTQYF. In DNA form, the CDR3 reads TGTGCCAGCAGTCCAAGACTAGCGGGAGATATAGATACGCAGTATTTT.

V is TRBV12-5 and J is TRBJ1-5; D is unresolved. CDR1 LGHNT and CDR2 FRNRAP come from the germline V gene. CDR3 length equals 13 residues. V dropped 5 bases and J dropped 3 bases, with 8 bases sitting between them. CDR3 nucleotides: TGTGCTAGTGGTGCCCAGAACAATCAGCCCCAGCATTTT. It yields the protein CASGAQNNQPQHF. The variable domain in full, with the rest retrieved from reference TRBV12-5 and TRBJ1-5, is DARVTQTPRHKVTEMGQEVTMRCQPILGHNTVFWYRQTMMQGLELLAYFRNRAPLDDSGMPKDRFSAEMPDATLATLKIQPSEPRDSAVYFCASGAQNNQPQHFGDGTRLSIL.

The chain employs TRBV18 and TRBJ1-6, with TRBD1 as a possible D gene (5 bases). The germline V and J ends were trimmed by 3 bases and 5 bases, with 11 bases remaining between them. This CDR3 is 15 amino acids long. Germline-derived CDR1 and CDR2 are KGHSH and LQKENI. The CDR3 bases are TGTGCCAGCTCACCTAGACAGACCAATAATTCACCCCTCCACTTT. Translation gives CASSPRQTNNSPLHF.

The V gene is TRBV2, the J gene TRBJ1-4, with D perhaps TRBD1 (6 bases). This CDR3 is built from 14 residues. The germline V gene has CDR1 SNHLY and CDR2 FYNNEI. The V gene lost 6 bases and the J gene lost 5 bases, with 13 bases spanning the gap. The CDR3 DNA follows: TGTGCCAGCAGGAGACAGGAGGACAATGAAAAACTGTTTTTT. Protein sequence: CASRRQEDNEKLFF.

V and J are TRBV10-3 and TRBJ1-2; a possible D gene is TRBD1 (5 bases). The CDR3 spans 15 residues. Per the germline V gene, CDR1 is ENHRY and CDR2 is SYGVKD. V shed 2 bases and J shed 3 bases, with 13 bases lying between them. The DNA for the CDR3 is TGTGCCATCAGTGAGGGACAAATAGGCGACTATGGCTACACCTTC. It encodes CAISEGQIGDYGYTF.

The V gene is TRBV24-1, the J gene TRBJ1-2; maybe TRBD1 (5 bases). This CDR3 has 16 residues. With 5 bases removed from V and 3 bases from J, the gap between germline ends came to 18 bases. Germline CDR1 is KGHDR and CDR2 is SFDVKD. Here the CDR3 reads CATSGSPGGLDYGYTF. For the CDR3, the DNA is TGTGCCACCAGTGGATCCCCGGGGGGTTTAGACTATGGCTACACCTTC.

This clone was counted once. This chain uses TRBV6-5 with TRBJ1-2, with a tentative D call TRBD1 (6 bases). V shed 6 bases and J shed 3 bases, with 11 bases lying between them. From germline, CDR1 is MNHEY and CDR2 SVGAGI. This CDR3 is built from 13 residues. This CDR3 is CASRTGLDYGYTF. In DNA, the CDR3 is TGTGCCAGCAGAACAGGGTTGGACTATGGCTACACCTTC.

V and J are TRBV11-2 and TRBJ2-7; 9 nucleotides agree with TRBD1. The CDR3 spans 16 residues. Germline lookup yields CDR1 SGHAT and CDR2 FQNNGV. Trimming at V came to 4 bases and at J to 2 bases, leaving 9 bases not matched to a gene. The CDR3 here is CASSYPGTGIPYEQYF. As DNA, the CDR3 is TGTGCCAGCAGCTACCCCGGGACAGGGATCCCCTACGAGCAGTACTTC.

The rearrangement uses TRBV2 and TRBJ2-7; D may be TRBD1 (5 bases). The germline gives CDR1 SNHLY, CDR2 FYNNEI. Trimming shortened V by 3 bases and J by 3 bases, and 6 bases separated the two germline ends. The CDR3 contains 12 residues. CDR3 loop: CASSDQGYEQYF. The CDR3 nucleotides are TGTGCCAGCAGTGATCAGGGCTACGAGCAGTACTTC.

The chain links TRBV2 to TRBJ2-4; 9 nucleotides agree with TRBD2. This CDR3 comprises 14 residues. Trimming at V came to 4 bases and at J to 8 bases, leaving 6 bases not matched to a gene. In germline, CDR1 is SNHLY, CDR2 FYNNEI. CDR3 region: CASSGAGGPDIQYF. The CDR3 DNA reads as TGTGCCAGCAGTGGGGCGGGAGGGCCAGACATTCAGTACTTC.

The V gene is TRBV19, the J gene TRBJ1-5; the D is unclear. CDR3 length: 13 residues. Trimming cost V 10 bases and J 6 bases, with 16 bases left between them. Germline CDR1 is LNHDA and CDR2 is SQIVND (reference sequence). For the CDR3, the DNA is TGTGCCACGGGCCCAACAGCGGGTCAGCCCCAGCATTTT. Amino acids: CATGPTAGQPQHF.

The J gene is TRBJ2-7, the V gene TRBV30, with D possibly matching TRBD1 (5 bases). Trimming pared 4 bases from V and 4 bases from J, leaving 8 bases between. Germline values: CDR1 GTSNPN, CDR2 SVGIG (reference sequence). CDR3 length equals 11 residues. Here the CDR3 DNA reads TGTGCCTGGATGACAGCATACGAGCAGTACTTC. Its protein product is CAWMTAYEQYF.